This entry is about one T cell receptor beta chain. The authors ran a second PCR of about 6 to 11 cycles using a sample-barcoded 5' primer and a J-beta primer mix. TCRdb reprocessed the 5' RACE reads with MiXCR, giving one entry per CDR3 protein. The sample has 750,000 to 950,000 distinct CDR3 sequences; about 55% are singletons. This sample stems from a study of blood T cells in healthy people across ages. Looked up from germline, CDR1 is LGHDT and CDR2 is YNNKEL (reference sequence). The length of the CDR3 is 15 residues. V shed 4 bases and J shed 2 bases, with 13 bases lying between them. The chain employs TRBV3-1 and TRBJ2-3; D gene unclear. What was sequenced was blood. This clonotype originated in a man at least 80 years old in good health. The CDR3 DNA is TGTGCCAGCAGCCCCCAGTTGGTCTCCACAGATACGCAGTATTTT. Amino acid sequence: CASSPQLVSTDTQYF.